This T cell receptor (beta chain) is drawn from a study of shared clonotypes between healthy human individuals. Notes on the study in general: Several donors held about 5% of naive CD4 clonotypes in common. Limited genetic and exposure-history diversity came from having few donors.

Regarding this clone: Its antigen is unknown.

Each sample came from a Caucasian adult donor living in Nashville, Tennessee. TCRdb's table, derived via immunoSEQ multiplex PCR, lists solely in-frame clones and lacks some. The sample carries 2.3 million or so clones, about 92% recorded once. Germline V gene lookup returns CDR1 SEHNR and CDR2 FQNEAQ (reference sequence). V lost 1 base to trimming and J lost 3 bases, with 12 bases between them. CDR3 length: 15 residues. Sequenced input: naive CD4+ T cells from PBMCs. The subset was: CD45RA+ positively selected. This receptor was identified in a man aged 18-30 years in good health. Some clones in this sample may be carry-over from other donors' samples. This rearrangement joins TRBV7-9 to TRBJ2-5, with D perhaps TRBD1 (5 bases). The CDR3 DNA reads TGTGCCAGCAGCTTAGTGGGCCAGGGCGAAGAGACCCAGTACTTC. It translates to CASSLVGQGEETQYF.